These 16 T cell receptor beta chains were all obtained from the same sample, sequenced in a study of cytomegalovirus exposure and HLA in healthy donors. This PCR relied on a set of 60 Vbeta primers and 13 Jbeta primers. Sequenced by immunoSEQ multiplex PCR; TCRdb stores in-frame clones only, minus some. The table has approximately 190,000 clones, 75% to 85% seen once. The source material was PBMCs. The receptors shown here come from a woman in her twenties or thirties in good health and CMV-seropositive.

The J gene is TRBJ2-7, the V gene TRBV6-1, with 7 bases aligning to TRBD1. J was trimmed by 0 bases and V by 4 bases; bases with no gene match: 6. The germline CDR1 and CDR2 sequences are MNHNS and SASEGT. CDR3 length: 15 residues. For the CDR3, the DNA is TGTGCCAGCAGTGTCTTCCGGGACAGCTCCTACGAGCAGTACTTC. Residues: CASSVFRDSSYEQYF.

V is TRBV2 and J is TRBJ2-7, with D unclear. Germline CDR1 SNHLY, CDR2 FYNNEI. The CDR3 loop spans 14 amino acids. V dropped 8 bases and J dropped 0 bases, with 14 bases sitting between them. The CDR3 DNA is TGTGCCAGCGGAGTAACGGGTTACTCCTACGAGCAGTACTTC. Translation gives CASGVTGYSYEQYF.

V gene TRBV6-5 combines with J gene TRBJ2-3, with D maybe TRBD1 (6 bases). The CDR3 length is 16 residues. The V gene's germline CDR1 is MNHEY and CDR2 SVGAGI. Trimming removed 2 bases from V and 1 base from J, with 13 bases in between. The CDR3 here is CASSYIGGRGTDTQYF. The DNA for the CDR3 is TGTGCCAGCAGTTACATAGGGGGACGGGGCACAGATACGCAGTATTTT.

CDR3 residues: CASSPDSSRSYEQYF. The CDR3 coding sequence is TGTGCCAGCAGCCCGGACAGTTCCCGCTCCTACGAGCAGTACTTC. The rearrangement links TRBV11-2 to TRBJ2-7, with a weak D call TRBD1 (6 bases). The V gene lost 5 bases and the J gene lost 0 bases, with 14 bases spanning the gap. The germline CDR1 and CDR2 sequences are SGHAT and FQNNGV. The CDR3 totals 15 residues.

This clone was seen a single time. J is TRBJ2-7 and V is TRBV5-1, with 9 bases fitting TRBD1. With V trimmed by 0 bases and J by 7 bases, 5 bases remained unmatched. The CDR3 contains 14 residues. Per germline, CDR1 SGHRS and CDR2 YFSETQ. For the CDR3, the DNA is TGCGCCAGCAGCTTGGGCGGGACAGGGAAAGAGCAGTACTTC. Translated: CASSLGGTGKEQYF.

The chain combines TRBV2 with TRBJ1-6; 10 bases agree with TRBD1. Trimming at V came to 2 bases and at J to 9 bases, leaving 7 bases not matched to a gene. The CDR3 has 16 amino acids. The V gene's germline CDR1 is SNHLY and CDR2 FYNNEI. For the CDR3, the DNA is TGTGCCAGCAGTGAATTGGGGACAGGGGTGGGTTCACCCCTCCACTTT. It specifies CASSELGTGVGSPLHF.

CDR3 loop: CASSLNNRVFGELFF. CDR3 sequence (DNA): TGTGCCAGCAGCCTGAATAACAGGGTATTCGGGGAGCTGTTTTTT. This chain joins TRBV2 and TRBJ2-2; D may be TRBD1 (6 bases). Germline lookup yields CDR1 SNHLY and CDR2 FYNNEI. Trimming removed 6 bases from V and 7 bases from J, with 18 bases in between. This CDR3 is built from 15 residues.

The chain combines TRBV6-5 with TRBJ2-3, with D possibly TRBD1 on 7 matching bases. The germline CDR1 and CDR2 sequences are MNHEY and SVGAGI. The CDR3 is 16 amino acids. Trimming took off 2 bases at V and 8 bases at J, with 20 bases between the two ends. The CDR3 spells CASSYGGTVGSGTQYF. CDR3 bases: TGTGCCAGCAGTTACGGAGGGACAGTGGGGAGCGGTACGCAGTATTTT.

The chain uses TRBV30 and TRBJ2-7; no clear D. Trimming took 5 bases from V and 5 from J, leaving 22 bases between them. The CDR3 runs 15 residues. Germline V gene data show CDR1 as GTSNPN and CDR2 as SVGIG (reference sequence). The CDR3 sequence is CAWAWRGRQSHEQYF. The CDR3 DNA follows: TGTGCCTGGGCCTGGCGTGGCAGGCAGTCCCACGAGCAGTACTTC. Using reference TRBV30 and TRBJ2-7 for the parts outside the CDR3, the full variable domain is SQTIHQWPATLVQPVGSPLSLECTVEGTSNPNLYWYRQAAGRGLQLLFYSVGIGQISSEVPQNLSASRPQDRQFILSSKKLLLSDSGFYLCAWAWRGRQSHEQYFGPGTRLTVT.

In this sample, this clone turned up once. This chain uses TRBV19 with TRBJ1-3, with unresolved D. Trimming cost V 1 base and J 0 bases, with 7 bases left between them. CDR1 and CDR2 (germline): LNHDA, SQIVND (reference sequence). The CDR3 totals 15 residues. The CDR3 loop is CASSIGAASGNTIYF. CDR3 nucleotide sequence: TGTGCCAGTAGTATAGGGGCAGCCTCTGGAAACACCATATATTTT.

There are a few counts of this clone. The V call is TRBV5-1, the J call TRBJ2-1; D perhaps matches TRBD1 (6 bases). V lost 2 bases, J lost 7 bases, and 13 bases lay in between. The CDR3 totals 14 residues. Per germline, CDR1 SGHRS and CDR2 YFSETQ. CDR3 protein: CASSFSGVRNEQFF. CDR3 DNA sequence: TGCGCCAGCAGCTTCTCAGGGGTAAGGAATGAGCAGTTCTTC. Full variable domain (missing parts from reference TRBV5-1 and TRBJ2-1): KAGVTQTPRYLIKTRGQQVTLSCSPISGHRSVSWYQQTPGQGLQFLFEYFSETQRNKGNFPGRFSGRQFSNSRSEMNVSTLELGDSALYLCASSFSGVRNEQFFGPGTRLTVL.

The chain employs TRBV27 and TRBJ2-7, with 8 bases lining up with TRBD1. The V gene end was trimmed by 5 bases and the J gene end by 5 bases; junction bases not matched to a gene: 8. This CDR3 comprises 14 residues. CDR1 is MNHEY and CDR2 is SMNVEV in the germline V gene (reference sequence). In DNA form, the CDR3 reads TGTGCCAGCAGTCCCTCTGACAGGGGCCACGAGCAGTACTTC. It yields the protein CASSPSDRGHEQYF.

The chain has TRBV28 and TRBJ2-5; 9 bases line up with TRBD2. The J segment lost 5 bases and the V segment lost 5 bases, leaving 9 bases of the junction unmatched. This CDR3 comprises 15 residues. Germline V gene sequence: CDR1 MDHEN, CDR2 SYDVKM. Here the CDR3 DNA reads TGTGCCAGCAGTCCCCCGCTAGCGGGGAAGGAGACCCAGTACTTC. Translating it yields CASSPPLAGKETQYF.

V usage is TRBV5-1 and J usage is TRBJ2-7; 10 bases match TRBD2. In germline, CDR1 is SGHRS, CDR2 YFSETQ. V shed 4 bases, J shed 3 bases, and the junction held 4 bases outside the gene matches. There are 14 residues in the CDR3. The CDR3 protein is CASSVLAGDYEQYF. The CDR3 bases are TGCGCCAGCAGCGTCCTAGCGGGGGACTACGAGCAGTACTTC.

The chain carries TRBV4-3 and TRBJ2-3; tentatively, D is TRBD2 (6 bases). The CDR3 loop spans 13 amino acids. Germline V CDR1 and CDR2: LGHNA, YSLEER. V gave up 1 base and J gave up 8 bases, with 10 bases separating them. CDR3 protein: CASSQGYSGTQYF. CDR3 sequence (DNA): TGCGCCAGCAGCCAAGGTTATAGCGGTACGCAGTATTTT.

The chain joins TRBV28 to TRBJ1-2; 11 nucleotides match TRBD1. Germline values: CDR1 MDHEN, CDR2 SYDVKM. The junction had 7 bases not matched to a gene; V was cut back by 3 bases and J by 7 bases. This CDR3 is 15 amino acids long. The CDR3 loop is CASSLTGTGGSGYTF. The DNA for the CDR3 is TGTGCCAGCAGTTTGACCGGGACAGGGGGTAGTGGCTACACCTTC.